Following are 32 T cell receptor beta chains from one sample sequenced in a study of T cells in tumors after PD-1 blockade. The repertoire was sequenced with immunoSEQ multiplex PCR; TCRdb's copy has only in-frame clones and lacks some. The sample consists of 20,000 to 25,000 clones, around 78% of them appearing once. The sample in question was PBMCs, obtained before anti-PD-1 treatment. These receptors came from a human donor with basal cell carcinoma.

This chain uses TRBV5-4 with TRBJ1-1; 8 bases are shared with TRBD1. The ends lost 2 bases at V and 6 bases at J; junction bases unmatched: 9. The CDR3 runs 15 residues. Germline V gene data show CDR1 as SGHNT and CDR2 as YYREEE (reference sequence). The CDR3 nucleotides read TGTGCCAGCAGCTTCCGGACAGGGTGGGACTCTGAAGCTTTCTTT. This encodes CASSFRTGWDSEAFF.

V gene TRBV18 combines with J gene TRBJ1-6, with 8 bases matching TRBD1. With 3 bases clipped from V and 5 bases from J, the junction kept 12 bases outside the gene matches. CDR1 KGHSH and CDR2 LQKENI come from the germline V gene. This CDR3 contains 18 residues. The CDR3 reads CASSPLSGQGPNNSPLHF. The CDR3 coding sequence is TGTGCCAGCTCACCTCTATCTGGACAGGGCCCCAATAATTCACCCCTCCACTTT.

The CDR3 DNA reads TGCGCCAGCAGCCTACAACACAGGGACGGGGGCTACACCTTC. It specifies CASSLQHRDGGYTF. The rearrangement uses TRBV4-1 and TRBJ1-2; D might be TRBD1 (6 bases). The germline gives CDR1 MGHRA, CDR2 YSYEKL. The V and J ends lost 4 bases and 8 bases respectively, with 17 bases between them. CDR3 length: 14 amino acids.

The chain has TRBV5-4 and TRBJ1-5, with 7 bases fitting TRBD1. The germline CDR1 and CDR2 sequences are SGHNT and YYREEE (reference sequence). The CDR3 sequence is 16 residues long. The junction had 8 bases not matched to a gene; V was cut back by 3 bases and J by 2 bases. This chain's CDR3 is CASSSGGQRGNQPQHF. The CDR3, as DNA: TGTGCCAGCAGCTCCGGGGGACAGAGAGGCAATCAGCCCCAGCATTTT.

The rearrangement joins TRBV3-1 (or the pseudogene TRBV3-2) to TRBJ1-3; D remains ambiguous. Deletions cut 3 bases from V and 0 bases from J, with 6 bases between. This CDR3 is built from 14 residues. Germline lookup yields CDR1 LGHDT and CDR2 YNNKEL (reference sequence). The CDR3, as DNA: TGTGCCAGCAGCCAGGGAGACTCTGGAAACACCATATATTTT. Its protein is CASSQGDSGNTIYF.

This clone was seen a handful of times. This chain links TRBV4-2 with TRBJ2-7; TRBD2 agrees at 14 bases. Per germline, CDR1 LGHNA and CDR2 YNFKEQ. This CDR3 spans 17 amino acids. Trimming cost V 4 bases and J 4 bases; bases outside gene matches: 9. The CDR3 here is CASSPRPGLAGVYEQYF. The CDR3 DNA reads as TGTGCCAGCAGCCCACGCCCGGGACTAGCGGGAGTATACGAGCAGTACTTC.

This clone was observed a single time. The V and J genes are TRBV7-9 and TRBJ2-4; tentatively, D is TRBD1 (5 bases). The V end lost 5 bases, the J end lost 3 bases, and 11 bases lay between the germline ends. Germline loops: CDR1 SEHNR, CDR2 FQNEAQ (reference sequence). The CDR3 covers 14 residues. The CDR3 region has the DNA TGTGCCAGCAGCCCACAGGAGCACAAAAACATTCAGTACTTC. Its protein is CASSPQEHKNIQYF. The full variable domain, in which reference TRBV7-9 and TRBJ2-4 provide the parts outside the CDR3, is DTGVSQNPRHKITKRGQNVTFRCDPISEHNRLYWYRQTLGQGPEFLTYFQNEAQLEKSRLLSDRFSAERPKGSFSTLEIQRTEQGDSAMYLCASSPQEHKNIQYFGAGTRLSVL.

DNA of the CDR3: TGTGCCAGCAGGGCGGGACAGGAGGCTAATGAAAAACTGTTTTTT. Translation: CASRAGQEANEKLFF. V and J are TRBV5-4 and TRBJ1-4; 8 bases are a match to TRBD1. The junction had 6 bases not matched to a gene; V was cut back by 5 bases and J by 3 bases. The CDR3 is 15 residues long. In germline, CDR1 is SGHNT, CDR2 YYREEE (reference sequence).

This chain links TRBV29-1 with TRBJ2-2; D possibly corresponds to TRBD2 (7 bases). The germline V gene has CDR1 SQVTM and CDR2 ANQGSEA. V dropped 5 bases and J dropped 5 bases, with 15 bases sitting between them. The CDR3 runs to 14 residues. The CDR3, as DNA: TGCAGCGTTTCACGCGGGGGCGGGACCGGGGAGCTGTTTTTT. It specifies CSVSRGGGTGELFF.

The rearrangement links TRBV6-2 or TRBV6-3 to TRBJ2-2, with D perhaps matching TRBD1 (5 bases). Germline assignment: CDR1 MNHEY and CDR2 SVGEGT. The CDR3 length is 17 residues. Trimming left V 6 bases short and J 1 base short, with 18 bases between. The CDR3 DNA is TGTGCCAGCAGCCCCCAGAGGACACTTCAGAACACCGGGGAGCTGTTTTTT. Encoded protein: CASSPQRTLQNTGELFF.

The chain combines TRBV7-2 with TRBJ2-3; D possibly corresponds to TRBD1 (5 bases). Trimming pared 5 bases from V and 8 bases from J, leaving 17 bases between. Germline CDR1 reads SGHTA; CDR2 reads FQGNSA. The CDR3 totals 14 residues. CDR3 residues: CASSPVGQPGTQYF. The CDR3, as DNA: TGTGCCAGCAGCCCAGTGGGGCAGCCTGGTACGCAGTATTTT. The full variable domain, with the rest looked up from reference TRBV7-2 and TRBJ2-3, is GAGVSQSPSNKVTEKGKDVELRCDPISGHTALYWYRQSLGQGLEFLIYFQGNSAPDKSGLPSDRFSAERTGGSVSTLTIQRTQQEDSAVYLCASSPVGQPGTQYFGPGTRLTVL.

The chain combines TRBV5-5 with TRBJ2-4; D gene uncertain. Germline lookup yields CDR1 SGHKS and CDR2 YYEKEE (reference sequence). This CDR3 contains 15 residues. Deletions cut 2 bases from V and 0 bases from J, with 9 bases between. CDR3 sequence reads: CASSLWVLAKNIQYF. In DNA form, the CDR3 reads TGTGCCAGCAGCTTATGGGTTCTAGCCAAAAACATTCAGTACTTC.

The chain carries TRBV5-1 and TRBJ2-1, with D possibly being TRBD2 (5 bases). Looked up from germline, CDR1 is SGHRS and CDR2 is YFSETQ. This CDR3 contains 12 residues. Trimming cost V 4 bases and J 9 bases, with 11 bases left between them. The CDR3 here is CASSSSGGEQFF. CDR3 DNA sequence: TGCGCCAGCAGCAGCTCAGGAGGTGAGCAGTTCTTC.

The gene calls are TRBV9 and TRBJ2-7; possibly TRBD1 for D (6 bases). With 4 bases removed from V and 3 bases from J, the gap between germline ends came to 14 bases. Germline CDR1 and CDR2: SGDLS and YYNGEE. This CDR3 has 14 amino acids. CDR3 residues: CASSLQGVGYEQYF. The CDR3 DNA sequence: TGTGCCAGCAGCCTACAGGGAGTGGGCTACGAGCAGTACTTC.

This clone appeared once. The V and J genes are TRBV2 and TRBJ2-3; tentatively, D is TRBD2 (6 bases). In germline, CDR1 is SNHLY, CDR2 FYNNEI. CDR3 length: 16 residues. V was cut by 3 bases and J by 8 bases, with 21 bases left in between. The CDR3 region is CASSDGRGGAVGTQYF. The CDR3 nucleotides read TGTGCCAGCAGTGACGGGCGCGGAGGGGCCGTCGGTACGCAGTATTTT.

On this clone itself: The sample carries other DNA sequences with the same CDR3. CDR3 sequence: CASSDRGNQPQHF. CDR3 nucleotides: TGTGCCAGCAGTGACAGGGGAAATCAGCCCCAGCATTTT. The chain joins TRBV6-2 or TRBV6-3 to TRBJ1-5, with TRBD1 identical over 8 bases. Germline CDR1 reads MNHEY; CDR2 reads SVGEGT. Trimming removed 5 bases from V and 4 bases from J; junction bases left unmatched: 1. The CDR3 has 13 amino acids.

With respect to this clone: The germline gene is not matched at one end of the junction; a read error may be the cause. Other nucleotide sequences from this sample produce the same CDR3. The V gene is TRBV2, the J gene TRBJ2-1; 8 bases fit TRBD2. Germline CDR1 SNHLY, CDR2 FYNNEI. CDR3 size: 19 residues. The CDR3 nucleotides read TGTCCCAGCAGTTACGGGGGGGCGCGGGTGGGGAGCTCCTACAATGAGCAGTTCTTC. Protein: CPSSYGGARVGSSYNEQFF. Based on the CDR3 plus reference TRBV2 and TRBJ2-1, the full variable domain is EPEVTQTPSHQVTQMGQEVILRCVPISNHLYFYWYRQILGQKVEFLVSFYNNEISEKSEIFDDQFSVERPDGSNFTLKIRSTKLEDSAMYFCPSSYGGARVGSSYNEQFFGPGTRLTVL.

This clone occurred a few times. V usage is TRBV6-4 and J usage is TRBJ2-3, with TRBD2 matching 8 bases. V gave up 4 bases and J gave up 0 bases; unmatched junction bases: 6. Germline V CDR1 and CDR2: MRHNA, SNTAGT. This CDR3 is 16 amino acids long. DNA of the CDR3: TGTGCCAGCAGTGTTGCGGGGGGTGCTAGCACAGATACGCAGTATTTT. Residues: CASSVAGGASTDTQYF.

The genes are TRBV7-2 and TRBJ2-3; D call uncertain. The CDR3 has 13 amino acids. Germline V gene lookup returns CDR1 SGHTA and CDR2 FQGNSA. V lost 5 bases and J lost 5, with 11 bases in between. The CDR3, as DNA: TGTGCCAGCAGCCTTACGTTTGGAGATACGCAGTATTTT. Its protein is CASSLTFGDTQYF.

The chain has TRBV7-5 and TRBJ2-3; TRBD2 is the table's D call and was not checked against the DNA. TRBV7-5 is recorded as a pseudogene. There are 13 residues in the CDR3. In DNA, the CDR3 is TGTGTCAGAAGCTTAGTCTTCAGCGGGAGGTGGTATTTT. It codes for CVRSLVFSGRWYF.

V is TRBV19 and J is TRBJ2-7, with 8 bases that match TRBD1. This CDR3 is built from 15 residues. Germline CDR1 and CDR2: LNHDA and SQIVND (reference sequence). Trimming at V came to 3 bases and at J to 2 bases, leaving 6 bases not matched to a gene. The CDR3, as DNA: TGTGCCAGTAGTATCCGGGCGGGACAGGCCTACGAGCAGTACTTC. Amino acids: CASSIRAGQAYEQYF.

The chain combines TRBV15 with TRBJ2-7, with D perhaps TRBD2 (6 bases). Per the germline V gene, CDR1 is LNHNV and CDR2 is YYDKDF (reference sequence). This CDR3 has 12 amino acids. V lost 3 bases, J lost 10 bases, and 13 bases lay in between. The CDR3 DNA follows: TGTGCCACCAGCAGCGGCCCCGGGGGACAGTACTTC. Its protein is CATSSGPGGQYF.

The chain is built from TRBV6-6 and TRBJ2-7; weak D call: TRBD1 (5 bases). Germline CDR1 MNHNY, CDR2 SVGAGI (reference sequence). V gave up 0 bases and J gave up 0 bases, with 6 bases separating them. CDR3 length: 14 amino acids. The CDR3: CASSYSDTSYEQYF. DNA for the CDR3: TGTGCCAGCAGTTACTCGGACACCTCCTACGAGCAGTACTTC.

V and J are TRBV6-5 and TRBJ1-1; D is undetermined. CDR3 size: 14 residues. Germline V gene data show CDR1 as MNHEY and CDR2 as SVGAGI. The V and J ends lost 6 bases and 4 bases respectively, with 15 bases between them. CDR3 DNA: TGTGCCAGCAGCCTCTTTAGTAGGGCCACTGAAGCTTTCTTT. Protein: CASSLFSRATEAFF.

V is TRBV5-5 and J is TRBJ1-2; no definite D call. The germline V and J ends were trimmed by 4 bases and 0 bases, with 10 bases remaining between them. The V gene's germline CDR1 is SGHKS and CDR2 YYEKEE (reference sequence). The CDR3 has 14 amino acids. CDR3 sequence: CASSGWVPNYGYTF. The DNA for the CDR3 is TGTGCCAGCAGCGGGTGGGTCCCTAACTATGGCTACACCTTC.

V and J are TRBV4-2 and TRBJ2-1; D is uncertain. Germline V gives CDR1 LGHNA, CDR2 YNFKEQ. V dropped 1 base and J dropped 8 bases, with 9 bases sitting between them. This CDR3 spans 13 amino acids. The CDR3 nucleotides read TGTGCCAGCAGCCAAGGCTCGAGCGATGAGCAGTTCTTC. It codes for CASSQGSSDEQFF.

The rearrangement uses TRBV7-9 and TRBJ1-4; D is uncertain. The ends were cut back, 2 bases at V and 0 bases at J, with 7 bases in the middle. CDR1 and CDR2 (germline): SEHNR, FQNEAQ (reference sequence). The CDR3 is made up of 15 amino acids. This CDR3 is CASSLQHATNEKLFF. Here the CDR3 DNA reads TGTGCCAGCAGCTTACAGCACGCAACTAATGAAAAACTGTTTTTT.

This rearrangement joins TRBV6-5 to TRBJ1-1; D is unclear. The V end was cut by 5 bases, the J end by 3 bases, with 13 bases between. This CDR3 has 14 amino acids. Germline V CDR1 and CDR2: MNHEY, SVGAGI. The CDR3 is CASSPRAGDTEAFF. CDR3 coding DNA: TGTGCCAGCAGTCCCCGGGCCGGGGACACTGAAGCTTTCTTT.

The chain couples TRBV5-1 to TRBJ2-3; D not certain. The CDR3 spans 16 residues. V was cut by 0 bases and J by 0 bases, with 11 bases left in between. Germline V CDR1 and CDR2: SGHRS, YFSETQ. CDR3 sequence: CASSLEASSSTDTQYF. The CDR3, as DNA: TGCGCCAGCAGCTTGGAGGCGTCCTCTAGCACAGATACGCAGTATTTT. The whole variable domain, remainder taken from reference TRBV5-1 and TRBJ2-3, is KAGVTQTPRYLIKTRGQQVTLSCSPISGHRSVSWYQQTPGQGLQFLFEYFSETQRNKGNFPGRFSGRQFSNSRSEMNVSTLELGDSALYLCASSLEASSSTDTQYFGPGTRLTVL.

The chain links TRBV5-6 to TRBJ2-5; D is ambiguous. The CDR3 runs 14 residues. The V gene's germline CDR1 is SGHDT and CDR2 YYEEEE. Trimming pared 5 bases from V and 4 bases from J, leaving 15 bases between. The CDR3 spells CASSSQASTETQYF. CDR3 coding DNA: TGTGCCAGCAGTTCCCAGGCAAGCACAGAGACCCAGTACTTC.

V gene TRBV5-4 combines with J gene TRBJ1-1; D gene unclear. CDR1 and CDR2 from the germline V gene are SGHNT and YYREEE (reference sequence). The V gene lost 4 bases and the J gene lost 6 bases, with 10 bases spanning the gap. The CDR3 consists of 12 residues. The CDR3 here is CASSLGFSEAFF. The CDR3, as DNA: TGTGCCAGCAGCCTCGGTTTTTCTGAAGCTTTCTTT.

The V call is TRBV7-2, the J call TRBJ2-1; D is ambiguous. CDR1 is SGHTA, CDR2 FQGNSA, per germline. The ends were cut back, 4 bases at V and 0 bases at J, with 10 bases in the middle. The CDR3 length is 15 residues. The chain's CDR3 is CASSSAPSSYNEQFF. CDR3 nucleotides: TGTGCCAGCAGCTCGGCCCCCAGCTCCTACAATGAGCAGTTCTTC. The full variable domain, with the rest looked up from reference TRBV7-2 and TRBJ2-1, is GAGVSQSPSNKVTEKGKDVELRCDPISGHTALYWYRQSLGQGLEFLIYFQGNSAPDKSGLPSDRFSAERTGGSVSTLTIQRTQQEDSAVYLCASSSAPSSYNEQFFGPGTRLTVL.